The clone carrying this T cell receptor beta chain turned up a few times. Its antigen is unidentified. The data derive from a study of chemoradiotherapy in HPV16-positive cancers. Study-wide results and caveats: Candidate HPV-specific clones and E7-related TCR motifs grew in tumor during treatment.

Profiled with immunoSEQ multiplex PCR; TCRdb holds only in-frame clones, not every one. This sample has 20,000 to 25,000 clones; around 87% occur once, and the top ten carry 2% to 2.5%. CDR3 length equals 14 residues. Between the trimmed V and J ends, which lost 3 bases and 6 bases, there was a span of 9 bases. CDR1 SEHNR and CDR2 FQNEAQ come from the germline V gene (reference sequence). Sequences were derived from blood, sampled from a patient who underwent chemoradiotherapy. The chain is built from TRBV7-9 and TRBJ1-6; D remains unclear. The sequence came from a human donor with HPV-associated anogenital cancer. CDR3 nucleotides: TGTGCCAGCAGCTTTCCTCCTGGTAATTCACCCCTCCACTTT. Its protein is CASSFPPGNSPLHF. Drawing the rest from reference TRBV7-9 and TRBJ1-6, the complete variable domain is DTGVSQNPRHKITKRGQNVTFRCDPISEHNRLYWYRQTLGQGPEFLTYFQNEAQLEKSRLLSDRFSAERPKGSFSTLEIQRTEQGDSAMYLCASSFPPGNSPLHFGNGTRLTVT.